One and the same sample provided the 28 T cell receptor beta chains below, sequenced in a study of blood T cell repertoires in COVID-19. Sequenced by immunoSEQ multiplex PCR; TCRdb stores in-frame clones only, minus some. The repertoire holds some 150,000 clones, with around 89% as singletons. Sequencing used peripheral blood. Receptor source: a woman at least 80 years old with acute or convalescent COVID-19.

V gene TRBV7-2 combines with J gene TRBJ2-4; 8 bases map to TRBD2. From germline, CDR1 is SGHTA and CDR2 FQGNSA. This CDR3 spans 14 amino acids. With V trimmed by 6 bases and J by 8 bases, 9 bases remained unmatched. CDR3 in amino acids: CASRPGGAWDIQYF. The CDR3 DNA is TGTGCCAGCAGGCCCGGGGGGGCCTGGGACATTCAGTACTTC.

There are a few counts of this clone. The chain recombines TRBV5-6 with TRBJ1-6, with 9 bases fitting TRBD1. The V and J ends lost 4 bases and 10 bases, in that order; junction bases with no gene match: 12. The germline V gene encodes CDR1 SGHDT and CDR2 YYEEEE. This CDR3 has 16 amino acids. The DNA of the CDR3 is TGTGCCAGCAGCGGGGCGGGGACAGGGAAGCAATCACCCCTCCACTTT. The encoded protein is CASSGAGTGKQSPLHF. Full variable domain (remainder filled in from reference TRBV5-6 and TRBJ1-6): DAGVTQSPTHLIKTRGQQVTLRCSPKSGHDTVSWYQQALGQGPQFIFQYYEEEERQRGNFPDRFSGHQFPNYSSELNVNALLLGDSALYLCASSGAGTGKQSPLHFGNGTRLTVT.

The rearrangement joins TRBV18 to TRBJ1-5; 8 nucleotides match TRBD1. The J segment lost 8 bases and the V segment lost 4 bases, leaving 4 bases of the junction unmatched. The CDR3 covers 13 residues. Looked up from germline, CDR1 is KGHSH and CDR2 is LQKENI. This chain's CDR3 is CASSRGQGEPQHF. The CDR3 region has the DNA TGTGCCAGCTCACGTGGACAGGGTGAGCCCCAGCATTTT. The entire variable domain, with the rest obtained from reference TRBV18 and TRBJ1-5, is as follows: NAGVMQNPRHLVRRRGQEARLRCSPMKGHSHVYWYRQLPEEGLKFMVYLQKENIIDESGMPKERFSAEFPKEGPSILRIQQVVRGDSAAYFCASSRGQGEPQHFGDGTRLSIL.

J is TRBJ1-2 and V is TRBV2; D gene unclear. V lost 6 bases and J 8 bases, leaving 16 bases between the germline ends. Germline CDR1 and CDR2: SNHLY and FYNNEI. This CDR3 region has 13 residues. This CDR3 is CASRAGIGMGYTF. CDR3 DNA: TGTGCCAGCAGGGCTGGGATCGGGATGGGCTACACCTTC.

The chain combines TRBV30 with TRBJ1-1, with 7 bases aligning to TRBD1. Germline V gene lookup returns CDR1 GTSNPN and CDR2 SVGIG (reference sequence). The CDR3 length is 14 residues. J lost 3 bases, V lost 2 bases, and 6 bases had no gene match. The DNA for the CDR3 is TGTGCCTGGAGTAAAGGGGGCGTGTACACTGAAGCTTTCTTT. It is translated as CAWSKGGVYTEAFF.

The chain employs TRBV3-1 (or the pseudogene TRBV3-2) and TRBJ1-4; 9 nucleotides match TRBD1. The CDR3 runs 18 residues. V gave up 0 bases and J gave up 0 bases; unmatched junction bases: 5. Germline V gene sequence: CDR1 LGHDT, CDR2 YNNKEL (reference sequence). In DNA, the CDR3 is TGTGCCAGCAGCCAAGAAGGACAGGGGCGTGCAACTAATGAAAAACTGTTTTTT. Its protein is CASSQEGQGRATNEKLFF.

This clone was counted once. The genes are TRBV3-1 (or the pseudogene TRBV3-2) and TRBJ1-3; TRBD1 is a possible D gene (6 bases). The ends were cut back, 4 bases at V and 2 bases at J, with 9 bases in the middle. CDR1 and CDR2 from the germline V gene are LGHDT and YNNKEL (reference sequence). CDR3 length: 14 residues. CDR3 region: CASSLRTAGNTIYF. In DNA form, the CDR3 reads TGTGCCAGCAGCCTAAGGACAGCTGGAAACACCATATATTTT.

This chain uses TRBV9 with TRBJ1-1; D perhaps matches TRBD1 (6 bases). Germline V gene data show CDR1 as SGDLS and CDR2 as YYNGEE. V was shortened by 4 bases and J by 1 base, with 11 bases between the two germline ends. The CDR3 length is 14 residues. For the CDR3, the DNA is TGTGCCAGCAGCACCCGACAGGAGAACACTGAAGCTTTCTTT. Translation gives CASSTRQENTEAFF. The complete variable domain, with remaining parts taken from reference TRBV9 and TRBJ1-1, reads DSGVTQTPKHLITATGQRVTLRCSPRSGDLSVYWYQQSLDQGLQFLIQYYNGEERAKGNILERFSAQQFPDLHSELNLSSLELGDSALYFCASSTRQENTEAFFGQGTRLTVV.

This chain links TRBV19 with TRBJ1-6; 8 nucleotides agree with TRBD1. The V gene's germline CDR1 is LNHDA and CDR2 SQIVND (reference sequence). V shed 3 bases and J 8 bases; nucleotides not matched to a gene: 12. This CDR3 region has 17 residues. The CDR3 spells CASSIIRAGGWDSPLHF. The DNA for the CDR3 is TGTGCCAGTAGTATTATACGGGCAGGGGGCTGGGATTCACCCCTCCACTTT.

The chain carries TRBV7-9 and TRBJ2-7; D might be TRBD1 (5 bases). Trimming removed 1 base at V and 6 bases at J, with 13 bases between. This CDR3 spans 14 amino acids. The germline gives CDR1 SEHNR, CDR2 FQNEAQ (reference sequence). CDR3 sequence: CASSLGQGFSEQYF. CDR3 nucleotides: TGTGCCAGCAGCTTAGGCCAGGGTTTCTCCGAGCAGTACTTC.

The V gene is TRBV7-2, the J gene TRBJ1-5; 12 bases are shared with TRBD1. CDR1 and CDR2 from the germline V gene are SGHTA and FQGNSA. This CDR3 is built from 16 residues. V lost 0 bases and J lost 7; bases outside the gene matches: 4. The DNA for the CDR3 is TGTGCCAGCAGCTTAGCCGGGACAGGGGGCGGGCAGCCCCAGCATTTT. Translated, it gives CASSLAGTGGGQPQHF.

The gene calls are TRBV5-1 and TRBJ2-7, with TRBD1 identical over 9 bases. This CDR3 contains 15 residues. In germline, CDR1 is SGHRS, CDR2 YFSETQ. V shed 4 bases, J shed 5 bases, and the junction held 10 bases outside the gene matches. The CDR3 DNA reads TGCGCCAGCAGCCTACTGGGACAGGGTTATAACGAGCAGTACTTC. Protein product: CASSLLGQGYNEQYF.

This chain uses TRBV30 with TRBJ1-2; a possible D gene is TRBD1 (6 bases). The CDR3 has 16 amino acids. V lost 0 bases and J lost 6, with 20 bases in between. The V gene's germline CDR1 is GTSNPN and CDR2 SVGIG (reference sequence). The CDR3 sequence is CAWSVGASHRPNGYTF. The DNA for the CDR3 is TGTGCCTGGAGTGTGGGGGCCTCTCACCGTCCCAATGGCTACACCTTC. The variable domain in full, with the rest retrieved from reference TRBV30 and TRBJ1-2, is SQTIHQWPATLVQPVGSPLSLECTVEGTSNPNLYWYRQAAGRGLQLLFYSVGIGQISSEVPQNLSASRPQDRQFILSSKKLLLSDSGFYLCAWSVGASHRPNGYTFGSGTRLTVV.

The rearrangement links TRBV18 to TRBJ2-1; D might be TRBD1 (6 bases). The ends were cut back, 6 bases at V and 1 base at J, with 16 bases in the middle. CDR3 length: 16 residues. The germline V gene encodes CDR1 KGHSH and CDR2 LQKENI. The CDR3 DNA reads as TGTGCCAGCTCTATGGGACAAGGGAGTTCCTACAATGAGCAGTTCTTC. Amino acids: CASSMGQGSSYNEQFF.

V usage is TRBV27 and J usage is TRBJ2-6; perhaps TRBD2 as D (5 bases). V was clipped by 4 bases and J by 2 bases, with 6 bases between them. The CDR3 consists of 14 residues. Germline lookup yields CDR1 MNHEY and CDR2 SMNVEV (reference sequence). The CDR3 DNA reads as TGTGCCAGCAGTTGGGGAGCTGGGGCCAACGTCCTGACTTTC. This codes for CASSWGAGANVLTF.

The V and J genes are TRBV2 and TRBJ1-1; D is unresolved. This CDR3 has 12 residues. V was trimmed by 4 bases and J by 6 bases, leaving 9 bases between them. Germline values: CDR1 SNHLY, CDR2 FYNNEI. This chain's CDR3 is CASSANTAEAFF. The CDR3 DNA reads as TGTGCCAGCAGTGCAAATACGGCTGAAGCTTTCTTT.

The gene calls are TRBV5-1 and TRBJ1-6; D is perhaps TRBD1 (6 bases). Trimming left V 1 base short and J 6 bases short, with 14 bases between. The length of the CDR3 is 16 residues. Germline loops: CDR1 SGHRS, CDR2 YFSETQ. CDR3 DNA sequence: TGCGCCAGCAGCTTGACATTACAGGGCCTTAATTCACCCCTCCACTTT. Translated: CASSLTLQGLNSPLHF.

CDR3 DNA sequence: TGTGCCAGTAAAACAGGGGGCAACTATGGCTACACCTTC. This codes for CASKTGGNYGYTF. The chain couples TRBV19 to TRBJ1-2; 9 nucleotides line up with TRBD1. With V trimmed by 7 bases and J by 2 bases, 2 bases remained unmatched. Germline assignment: CDR1 LNHDA and CDR2 SQIVND (reference sequence). This CDR3 has 13 amino acids.

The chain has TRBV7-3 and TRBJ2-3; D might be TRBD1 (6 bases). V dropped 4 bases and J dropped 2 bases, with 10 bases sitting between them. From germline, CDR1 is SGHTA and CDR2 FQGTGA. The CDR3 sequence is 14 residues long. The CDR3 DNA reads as TGTGCCAGCAGCTCCGGACAGTTCACAGATACGCAGTATTTT. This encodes CASSSGQFTDTQYF.

The CDR3 nucleotides are TGTGCCAGCTCATCCGGGACAGGAAACACCATATATTTT. As protein: CASSSGTGNTIYF. This sequence joins TRBV18 and TRBJ1-3; tentatively, D is TRBD1 (6 bases). CDR3 length: 13 residues. V lost 5 bases and J lost 4, with 9 bases in between. The germline gives CDR1 KGHSH, CDR2 LQKENI.

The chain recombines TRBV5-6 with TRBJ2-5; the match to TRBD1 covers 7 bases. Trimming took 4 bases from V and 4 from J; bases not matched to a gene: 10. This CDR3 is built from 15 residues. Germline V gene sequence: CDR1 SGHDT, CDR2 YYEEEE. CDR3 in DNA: TGTGCCAGCAGCGCCCAGACAGGGTGGGGAGAGACCCAGTACTTC. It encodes CASSAQTGWGETQYF. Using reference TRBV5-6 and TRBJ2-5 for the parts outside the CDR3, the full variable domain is DAGVTQSPTHLIKTRGQQVTLRCSPKSGHDTVSWYQQALGQGPQFIFQYYEEEERQRGNFPDRFSGHQFPNYSSELNVNALLLGDSALYLCASSAQTGWGETQYFGPGTRLLVL.

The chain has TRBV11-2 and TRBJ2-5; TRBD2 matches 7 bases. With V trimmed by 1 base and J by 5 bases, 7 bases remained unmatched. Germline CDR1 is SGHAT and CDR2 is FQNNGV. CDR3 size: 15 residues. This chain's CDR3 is CASSLGTSSVETQYF. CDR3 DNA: TGTGCCAGCAGCTTAGGGACTAGTTCTGTGGAGACCCAGTACTTC.

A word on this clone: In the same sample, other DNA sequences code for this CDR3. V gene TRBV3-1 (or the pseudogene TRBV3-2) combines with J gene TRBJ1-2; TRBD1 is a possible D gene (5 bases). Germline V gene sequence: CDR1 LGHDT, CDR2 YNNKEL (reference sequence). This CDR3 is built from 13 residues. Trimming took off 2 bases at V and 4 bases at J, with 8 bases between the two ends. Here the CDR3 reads CASSQQGTYGYTF. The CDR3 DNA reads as TGTGCCAGCAGCCAACAGGGAACCTATGGCTACACCTTC.

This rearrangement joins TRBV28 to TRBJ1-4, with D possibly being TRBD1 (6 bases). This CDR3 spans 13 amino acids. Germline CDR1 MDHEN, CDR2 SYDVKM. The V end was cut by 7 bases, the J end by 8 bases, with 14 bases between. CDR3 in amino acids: CASKNRVGEKLFF. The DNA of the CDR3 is TGTGCCAGCAAAAACAGGGTTGGAGAAAAACTGTTTTTT. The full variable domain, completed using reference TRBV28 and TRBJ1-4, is DVKVTQSSRYLVKRTGEKVFLECVQDMDHENMFWYRQDPGLGLRLIYFSYDVKMKEKGDIPEGYSVSREKKERFSLILESASTNQTSMYLCASKNRVGEKLFFGSGTQLSVL.

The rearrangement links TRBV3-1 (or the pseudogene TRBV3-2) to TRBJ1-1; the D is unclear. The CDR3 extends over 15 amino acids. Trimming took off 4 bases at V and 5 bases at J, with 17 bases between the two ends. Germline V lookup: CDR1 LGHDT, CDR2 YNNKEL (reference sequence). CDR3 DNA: TGTGCCAGCAGCCCAGAAGTCCGGGGTGTAACTGAAGCTTTCTTT. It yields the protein CASSPEVRGVTEAFF.

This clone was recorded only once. In nucleotides, the CDR3 is TGCAGCGTTGAAGCAGGGGGCAACTATGGCTACACCTTC. It translates to CSVEAGGNYGYTF. The V gene is TRBV29-1, the J gene TRBJ1-2, with 8 positions matching TRBD1. Germline assignment: CDR1 SQVTM and CDR2 ANQGSEA. V gave up 1 base and J gave up 2 bases; unmatched junction bases: 0. The CDR3 is 13 residues long.

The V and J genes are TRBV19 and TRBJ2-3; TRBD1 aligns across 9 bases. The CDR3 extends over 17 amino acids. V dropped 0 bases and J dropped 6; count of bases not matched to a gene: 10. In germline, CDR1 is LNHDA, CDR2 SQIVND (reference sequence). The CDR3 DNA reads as TGTGCCAGTAGTATAGACTCGGGAACAGGGGGCCGTGATACGCAGTATTTT. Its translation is CASSIDSGTGGRDTQYF. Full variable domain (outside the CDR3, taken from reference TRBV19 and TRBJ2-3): DGGITQSPKYLFRKEGQNVTLSCEQNLNHDAMYWYRQDPGQGLRLIYYSQIVNDFQKGDIAEGYSVSREKKESFPLTVTSAQKNPTAFYLCASSIDSGTGGRDTQYFGPGTRLTVL.

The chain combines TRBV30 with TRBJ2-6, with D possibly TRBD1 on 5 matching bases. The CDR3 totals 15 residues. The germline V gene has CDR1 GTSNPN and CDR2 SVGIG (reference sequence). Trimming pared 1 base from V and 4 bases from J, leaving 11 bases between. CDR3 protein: CAWSAARAGANVLTF. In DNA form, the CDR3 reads TGTGCCTGGAGTGCCGCCAGGGCCGGGGCCAACGTCCTGACTTTC.